A selection of T cell receptor beta chains follows, all from one sample in a study of CD8+CD57+ T cells in acquired aplastic anemia. TCRdb used MiXCR to reprocess the reads, holding one entry per CDR3 protein. There are about 150,000 distinct CDR3 sequences in the sample; approximately 52% occur only once, and 9.5% to 15% lies in the top ten. Sequencing was carried out using sorted CD4+, CD8+, or CD8+CD57+ T cells (not recorded which) from PBMCs. These receptors were collected from a human donor with aplastic anemia. CDR3s include the opening cysteine and the closing phenylalanine or tryptophan. The D gene is left open where the match is weak. Expanded clones get a size class; other rows say once, few or many, or leave the size out.

CDR3 length	J gene	V gene	D gene	clone size	CDR3 protein	CDR3 DNA
14	TRBJ2-3	TRBV19	TRBD1	NA	CASSDRGDTDTQYF	TGTGCCAGTTCGGACAGGGGTGACACAGATACGCAGTATTTT
18	TRBJ2-6	TRBV6-2/TRBV6-3	NA	NA	CASSYSSPGLVGANVLTF	TGTGCCAGCAGTTACTCATCGCCAGGGCTGGTGGGGGCCAACGTCCTGACTTTC
10	TRBJ2-2	TRBV2	NA	many	CASKGGELFF	TGTGCCAGCAAGGGGGGGGAGCTGTTTTTT
12	TRBJ1-1	TRBV19	NA	NA	CASSIVRTEAFF	TGTGCCAGTAGTATAGTAAGGACTGAAGCTTTCTTT
13	TRBJ2-7	TRBV7-9	NA	few	CASSSGGSYEQYF	TGTGCCAGCAGCTCCGGGGGTTCTTACGAGCAGTACTTC
12	TRBJ1-1	TRBV10-3	NA	many	CAISGGGTEAFF	TGTGCCATCAGTGGAGGGGGCACTGAAGCTTTCTTT
12	TRBJ1-2	TRBV27	TRBD1	many	CASAGTGFGYTF	TGTGCCAGCGCCGGGACAGGGTTTGGCTACACCTTC
16	TRBJ2-1	TRBV10-3	NA	many	CAISESAGSRYNEQFF	TGTGCCATCAGTGAGTCGGCAGGGAGCAGGTACAATGAGCAGTTCTTC
18	TRBJ2-1	TRBV7-2	TRBD2	many	CASSLGSSGGALYNEQFF	TGTGCCAGCAGCTTAGGTTCTAGCGGGGGGGCCCTCTACAATGAGCAGTTCTTC
16	TRBJ2-7	TRBV9	NA	NA	CASSPTLWGPSYEQYF	TGTGCCAGCAGCCCAACCTTGTGGGGGCCTTCCTACGAGCAGTACTTC
12	TRBJ2-1	TRBV2	NA	once	CASSVRENEQFF	TGTGCCAGCAGTGTGAGGGAGAATGAGCAGTTCTTC
12	TRBJ2-1	TRBV20-1	NA	NA	CSGDGEVNEQFF	TGCAGTGGAGACGGGGAAGTCAATGAGCAGTTCTTC
15	TRBJ2-5	TRBV6-1	TRBD2	NA	CASSRTSAYQETQYF	TGTGCCAGCAGCCGGACTAGCGCCTACCAAGAGACCCAGTACTTC
12	TRBJ2-7	TRBV11-2	NA	many	CASSNYRDEQYF	TGTGCCAGCAGCAACTACAGGGACGAGCAGTACTTC
16	TRBJ2-1	TRBV20-1	TRBD2	NA	CSARDSKRGIMDEQFF	TGCAGTGCTAGAGATTCGAAGCGGGGGATCATGGATGAGCAGTTCTTC
14	TRBJ1-1	TRBV4-2	NA	NA	CASSQDMEVTEAFF	TGTGCCAGCAGCCAAGATATGGAGGTCACTGAAGCTTTCTTT
18	TRBJ1-6	TRBV3-1	NA	many	CASSPLDLNPRVNSPLHF	TGTGCCAGCAGCCCCTTAGACCTGAACCCCCGGGTTAATTCACCCCTCCACTTT
14	TRBJ2-1	TRBV12-5	TRBD2	many	CASGGTSGGNEQFF	TGTGCTAGTGGTGGGACTAGCGGGGGTAATGAGCAGTTCTTC
11	TRBJ2-7	TRBV12-3/TRBV12-4	NA	NA	CASSLYSEQYF	TGTGCCAGCAGTTTATATTCGGAGCAGTACTTC
15	TRBJ2-7	TRBV19	NA	NA	CASSIEPGSSYEQYF	TGTGCCAGTAGTATCGAGCCTGGGAGCTCCTACGAGCAGTACTTC
15	TRBJ2-1	TRBV19	NA	NA	CASSIRSGVINEQFF	TGTGCCAGTAGTATTAGATCGGGGGTTATCAATGAGCAGTTCTTC
18	TRBJ2-6	TRBV9	TRBD2	NA	CASSTGTSGGAGANVLTF	TGTGCCAGCAGCACAGGGACTAGCGGGGGGGCTGGGGCCAACGTCCTGACTTTC
17	TRBJ1-1	TRBV29-1	TRBD1	NA	CSVEAKGDRGLWTEAFF	TGCAGCGTTGAAGCAAAGGGGGACAGGGGGCTATGGACTGAAGCTTTCTTT